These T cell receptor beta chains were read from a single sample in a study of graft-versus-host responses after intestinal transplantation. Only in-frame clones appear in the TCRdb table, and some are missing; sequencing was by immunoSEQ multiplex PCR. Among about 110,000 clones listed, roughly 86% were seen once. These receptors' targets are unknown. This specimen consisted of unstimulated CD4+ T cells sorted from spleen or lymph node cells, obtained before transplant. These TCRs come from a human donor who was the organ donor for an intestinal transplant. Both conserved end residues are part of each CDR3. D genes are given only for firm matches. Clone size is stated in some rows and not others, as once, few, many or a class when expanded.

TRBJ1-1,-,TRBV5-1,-,TGCGCCAGCAGCTTGGCACAGGGAGCTTTCTTT,CASSLAQGAFF
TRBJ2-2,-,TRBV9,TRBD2,TGTGCCAGCAGCGGGATCCCGGGAGGTGCCGGGGAGCTGTTTTTT,CASSGIPGGAGELFF
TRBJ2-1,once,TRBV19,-,TGTGCCAGTAGTACCCATAGGGATGAGCAGTTCTTC,CASSTHRDEQFF
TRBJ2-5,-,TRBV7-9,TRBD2,TGTGCCAGCAGCCCAGGACTAGCGGGAGGCCAAGAGACCCAGTACTTC,CASSPGLAGGQETQYF
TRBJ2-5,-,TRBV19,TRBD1,TGTGCCAGTAGTCGCGACAGGGACCAAGAGACCCAGTACTTC,CASSRDRDQETQYF
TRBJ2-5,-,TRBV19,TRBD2,TGTGCCAGTAGCGCGATAGCGGGAGAAGAGACCCAGTACTTC,CASSAIAGEETQYF
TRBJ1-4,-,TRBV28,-,TGTGCCTCGTTCCGATGGGGTAGCGATGAAAAACTGTTTTTT,CASFRWGSDEKLFF
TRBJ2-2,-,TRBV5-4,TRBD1,TGTGCCAGCAGCCTTGGACAGGGTTGGAACACCGGGGAGCTGTTTTTT,CASSLGQGWNTGELFF
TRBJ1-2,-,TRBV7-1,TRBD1,TGTGCCAGCAGCCGACAGGGGAACTATGGCTACACCTTC,CASSRQGNYGYTF
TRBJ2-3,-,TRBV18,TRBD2,TGTGCCAGCTCACTAACTAGCGGGGCCACAGATACGCAGTATTTT,CASSLTSGATDTQYF
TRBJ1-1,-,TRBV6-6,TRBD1,TGTGCCAGCAGCAAAACAGGGGCCACTGAAGCTTTCTTT,CASSKTGATEAFF
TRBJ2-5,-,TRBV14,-,TGTGCCAGCAGCCGTCTGGACCGTAAAGAGACCCAGTACTTC,CASSRLDRKETQYF
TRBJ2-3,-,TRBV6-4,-,TGTGCCAGCAGTACCATAGGGGTTTCCACAGATACGCAGTATTTT,CASSTIGVSTDTQYF
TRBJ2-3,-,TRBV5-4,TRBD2,TGTGCCAGCAGCTTGATGGCGGGAGGGGGCACAGATACGCAGTATTTT,CASSLMAGGGTDTQYF
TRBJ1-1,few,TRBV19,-,TGTGCCAGTAGTATCCAGATGAACACTGAAGCTTTCTTT,CASSIQMNTEAFF
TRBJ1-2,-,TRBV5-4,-,TGTGCCAGCAGCTTACCAAGGGAAGAGGGCTACACCTTC,CASSLPREEGYTF
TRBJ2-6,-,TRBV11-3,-,TGTGCCAGCAGCCCGACGGCTGGGGCCAACGTCCTGACTTTC,CASSPTAGANVLTF
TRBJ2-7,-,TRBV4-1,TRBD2,TGCGCCAGCAGCCAAGATCTGAGCGGGAGCTCCTACGAGCAGTACTTC,CASSQDLSGSSYEQYF
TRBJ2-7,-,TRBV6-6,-,TGTGCCAGCAGTTACTCGACGGGCACTAGGGGGCAGTACTTC,CASSYSTGTRGQYF
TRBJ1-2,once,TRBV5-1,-,TGCGCCAGCAGCTCAACCCGCGACGGCTTCTATGGCTACACCTTC,CASSSTRDGFYGYTF
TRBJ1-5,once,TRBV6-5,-,TGTGCCAGCAGTGGCCAGCCGGGCAATCAGCCCCAGCATTTT,CASSGQPGNQPQHF
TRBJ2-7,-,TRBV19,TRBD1,TGTGCCAGTAGTCCGGACAGGTGGAGCTACGAGCAGTACTTC,CASSPDRWSYEQYF
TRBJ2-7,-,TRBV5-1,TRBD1,TGCGCCAGCAGCTCTGACTGGGACAGGGTCTACGAGCAGTACTTC,CASSSDWDRVYEQYF
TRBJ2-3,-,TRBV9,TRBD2,TGTGCCAGCAGCGGACTAGCGGGGGGGAACACAGATACGCAGTATTTT,CASSGLAGGNTDTQYF
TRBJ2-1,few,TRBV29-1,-,TGCAGCGCGACCCGGACAGACAATGAGCAGTTCTTC,CSATRTDNEQFF
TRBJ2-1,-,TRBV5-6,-,TGTGCCAGCAGACGCGCGGGGAGCTCCTACAATGAGCAGTTCTTC,CASRRAGSSYNEQFF
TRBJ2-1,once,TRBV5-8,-,TGTGCCAGCAGCTTTTGGGGGGCGCGTTCCAATGAGCAGTTCTTC,CASSFWGARSNEQFF
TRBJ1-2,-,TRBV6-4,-,TGTGCCAGCAGTGACTCACAGGGTTTTGGCTACACCTTC,CASSDSQGFGYTF
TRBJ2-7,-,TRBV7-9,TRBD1,TGTGCCAGCAGCTTAAGGGCGGGGACAGGGTCCTACGAGCAGTACTTC,CASSLRAGTGSYEQYF
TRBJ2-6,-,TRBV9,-,TGTGCCAGCAGCGTTAGTCAGGGTGAGGCCGGGGCCAACGTCCTGACTTTC,CASSVSQGEAGANVLTF
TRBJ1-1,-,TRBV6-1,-,TGTGCCAGCCAAACCAACAGGGTTGGGACTGAAGCTTTCTTT,CASQTNRVGTEAFF
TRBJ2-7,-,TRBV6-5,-,TGTGCCAGCAGTGAGTCAGGGTTCTACTACGAGCAGTACTTC,CASSESGFYYEQYF
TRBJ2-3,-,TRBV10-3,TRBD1,TGTGCCCAAGGACAGGGGGCATCAGATACGCAGTATTTT,CAQGQGASDTQYF
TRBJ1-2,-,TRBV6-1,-,TGTGCCAGCAGTGAAGCGAATCCGGGAAAAAGCTATGGCTACACCTTC,CASSEANPGKSYGYTF
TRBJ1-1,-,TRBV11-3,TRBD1,TGTGCCAGCAGCTTCAATCCGACAGGGCTTACTGAAGCTTTCTTT,CASSFNPTGLTEAFF
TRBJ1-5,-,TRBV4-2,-,TGTGCCAGCAGCCAAGATAGAGGGGGTCTGCGAGGTCAGCCCCAGCATTTT,CASSQDRGGLRGQPQHF
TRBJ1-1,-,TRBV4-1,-,TGCGCCAGCAGCCAAGTGACCGTGGGGTCTGAAGCTTTCTTT,CASSQVTVGSEAFF
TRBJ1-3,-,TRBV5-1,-,TGCGCCAGCAGGGCAGGCTTCGGAAACACCATATATTTT,CASRAGFGNTIYF
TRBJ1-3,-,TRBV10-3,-,TGTGCCCACTCGGCGGTGGGGGGCCCCTCCTCACCGGGAAACACCATATATTTT,CAHSAVGGPSSPGNTIYF
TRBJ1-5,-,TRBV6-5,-,TGTGCCAGCAGCCGCAGGGGTGGAAATCAGCCCCAGCATTTT,CASSRRGGNQPQHF
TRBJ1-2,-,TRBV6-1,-,TGTGCCAGCAGTCCCTATCGGGGGGGCCGCTACACCTTC,CASSPYRGGRYTF
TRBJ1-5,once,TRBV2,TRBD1,TGTGCCAGCAGAGACGACAGGGGCAATCAGCCCCAGCATTTT,CASRDDRGNQPQHF
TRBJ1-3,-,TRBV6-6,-,TGTGCCAGCAGTTACGACAGAAAAAACACCATATATTTT,CASSYDRKNTIYF